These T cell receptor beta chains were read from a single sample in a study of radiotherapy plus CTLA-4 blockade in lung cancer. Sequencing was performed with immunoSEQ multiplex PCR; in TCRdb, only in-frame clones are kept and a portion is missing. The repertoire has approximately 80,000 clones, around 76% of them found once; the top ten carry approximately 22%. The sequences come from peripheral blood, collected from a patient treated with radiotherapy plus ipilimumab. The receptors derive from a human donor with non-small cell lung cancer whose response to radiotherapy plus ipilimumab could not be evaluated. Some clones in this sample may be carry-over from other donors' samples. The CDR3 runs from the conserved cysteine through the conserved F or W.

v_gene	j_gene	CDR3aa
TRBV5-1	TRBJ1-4	CASSLGTGGEKLFF
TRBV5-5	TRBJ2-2	CASSIQIQNTGELFF
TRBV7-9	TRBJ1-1	CASSLGQGYTEAFF
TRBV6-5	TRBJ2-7	CASRRHLFSYEQYF
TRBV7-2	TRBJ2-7	CASSPTGGQGLYEQYF
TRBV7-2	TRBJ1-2	CASSLLGARDYGYTF
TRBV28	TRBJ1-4	CASSPQGRHEKLFF
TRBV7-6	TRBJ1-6	CASSTGTAQTNSPLHF
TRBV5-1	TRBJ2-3	CASSIGWADGGTDTQYF
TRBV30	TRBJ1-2	CAWSRDTYYGYTF
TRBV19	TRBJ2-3	CASSMTSLGSSQYF
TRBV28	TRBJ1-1	CASSFSGGNTEAFF
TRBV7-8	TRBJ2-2	CAGRGWNTGELFF
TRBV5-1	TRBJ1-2	CASSSGAVLGYTF
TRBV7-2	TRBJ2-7	CASSLAGGGVYEQYF
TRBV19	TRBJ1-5	CASSIYRAENQPQHF
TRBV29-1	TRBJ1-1	CSVEERGQGAFF
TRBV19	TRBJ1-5	CASSIQAGTGYPQHF
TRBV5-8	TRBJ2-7	CASSRGRGRYEQYF
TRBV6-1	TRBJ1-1	CASSGRGTTNTEAFF
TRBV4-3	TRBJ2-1	CASSPRAGGDVNEQFF
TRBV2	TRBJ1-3	CASSEGARGNTIYF
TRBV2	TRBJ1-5	CASSLTGIGQPQHF
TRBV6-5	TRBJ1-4	CASSSTGGVPNEKLFF
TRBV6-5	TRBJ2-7	CASYTRTGPNEQYF
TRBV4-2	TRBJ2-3	CASSHPGLDLTDTQYF
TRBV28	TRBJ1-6	CASSLVSGTGIHSPLHF
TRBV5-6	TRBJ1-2	CASSLGKRYGYTF
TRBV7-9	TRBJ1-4	CASSEPNRGLGEKLFF
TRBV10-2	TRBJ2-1	CASSALAGNEQFF
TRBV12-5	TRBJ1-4	CASGLKDRENEKLFF
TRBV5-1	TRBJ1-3	CASSYSLQGQGRGGNTIYF
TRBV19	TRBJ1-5	CASSLQRTGGIGQPQHF
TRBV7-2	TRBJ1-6	CASSLGGPRAYNSPLHF
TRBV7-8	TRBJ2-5	CASSRGSIGGETQYF
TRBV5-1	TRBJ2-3	CASSGPTDTQYF
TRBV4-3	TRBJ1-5	CASSPMGAEPQHF
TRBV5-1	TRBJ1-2	CASSLVGQLTNYGYTF
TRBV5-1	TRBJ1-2	CASSYPDGGNTHTF
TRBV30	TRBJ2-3	CAWGPGSTDTQYF
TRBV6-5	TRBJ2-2	CASNLNSYTGELFF
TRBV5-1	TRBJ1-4	CASSIDRGISNEKLFF
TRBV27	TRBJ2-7	CASSLIQGAYEQYF
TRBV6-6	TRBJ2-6	CASSYWSSSGANVLTF
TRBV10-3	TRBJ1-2	CAISHGGTGMYGYTF
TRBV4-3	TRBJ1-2	CASSQDLQTGIYGYTF
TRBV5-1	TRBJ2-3	CASSLDRGLIDTQYF
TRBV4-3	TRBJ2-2	CASSSLLQGANTGELFF
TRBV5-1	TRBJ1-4	CASSLAGGTKKLFF
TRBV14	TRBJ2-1	CASSPVGLAGELAWNNEQFF
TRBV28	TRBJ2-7	CASSFLAGGYYEQYF
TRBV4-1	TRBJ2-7	CASSQDAGTKEEQYF
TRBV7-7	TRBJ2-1	CASSAGGEQFF
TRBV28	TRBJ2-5	CASSRLGTSGGETQYF
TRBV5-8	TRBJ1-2	CASSLARGKLFYGYTF
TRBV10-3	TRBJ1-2	CAIRDRGIGGYTF
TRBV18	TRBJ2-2	CASSPPHSGNTGELFF
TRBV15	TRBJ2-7	CATSRDLYEQYF
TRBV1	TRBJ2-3	CTSSQGDSWTCTDTQYF
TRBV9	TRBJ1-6	CASSVASGRPNSPLHF